This is a list of T cell receptor beta chains from one sample in a study of T-cell reconstitution after alpha-beta-depleted transplantation in children. TCRdb recomputed calls from the PCR reads with MiXCR, one row per CDR3 protein. The table shows fewer than 550,000 distinct CDR3 sequences, with roughly an eighth occurring only once. The sequencing used PBMCs, mostly from graft donor cells, collected 180 days after TCRalphabeta/CD19-depleted stem cell transplant. These receptors all stem from a female patient aged 2 to 10 who had a stem cell transplant for aplastic anemia, so the T cells may come from the graft donor. CDR3s include the opening cysteine and the closing phenylalanine or tryptophan. D genes are given only for firm matches. Expanded clones are given a class, and other clones once, few, many or no size at all.

clone_size: few; j_call: TRBJ2-1; d_call: TRBD2; v_call: TRBV10-3; cdr3_aa: CAISPSGRANEQFF; cdr3_nt: TGTGCCATCAGCCCTAGCGGGAGGGCCAATGAGCAGTTCTTC
clone_size: .; j_call: TRBJ2-1; d_call: TRBD2; v_call: TRBV15; cdr3_aa: CATSSLGLAWRNEQFF; cdr3_nt: TGTGCCACCAGCAGCCTGGGACTAGCGTGGAGGAATGAGCAGTTCTTC
clone_size: .; j_call: TRBJ1-1; d_call: TRBD1; v_call: TRBV4-2; cdr3_aa: CASSLRGGQGDGLLMNTEAFF; cdr3_nt: TGTGCCAGCAGCCTCCGCGGGGGACAGGGGGATGGGTTGTTGATGAACACTGAAGCTTTCTTT
clone_size: few; j_call: TRBJ1-1; d_call: TRBD1; v_call: TRBV5-1; cdr3_aa: CASSFTGEGGTEAFF; cdr3_nt: TGCGCCAGCAGCTTCACAGGGGAGGGAGGAACTGAAGCTTTCTTT
clone_size: .; j_call: TRBJ2-5; d_call: .; v_call: TRBV7-2; cdr3_aa: CASSFQGYQETQYF; cdr3_nt: TGTGCCAGCAGCTTCCAGGGATACCAAGAGACCCAGTACTTC
clone_size: many; j_call: TRBJ2-7; d_call: .; v_call: TRBV29-1; cdr3_aa: CSVEELQGASYEQYF; cdr3_nt: TGCAGCGTTGAAGAACTACAGGGTGCCTCCTACGAGCAGTACTTC
clone_size: .; j_call: TRBJ2-7; d_call: TRBD1; v_call: TRBV28; cdr3_aa: CASSLWQGAYEQYF; cdr3_nt: TGTGCCAGCAGTTTATGGCAGGGGGCTTACGAGCAGTACTTC
clone_size: few; j_call: TRBJ1-2; d_call: .; v_call: TRBV29-1; cdr3_aa: CSVSNLRGKGGYTF; cdr3_nt: TGCAGCGTGTCCAACCTCAGGGGAAAGGGAGGCTACACCTTC
clone_size: few; j_call: TRBJ1-2; d_call: .; v_call: TRBV5-1; cdr3_aa: CASSRNPPLPYGYTF; cdr3_nt: TGCGCCAGCAGCCGGAACCCTCCACTTCCTTATGGCTACACCTTC
clone_size: many; j_call: TRBJ1-3; d_call: .; v_call: TRBV7-8; cdr3_aa: CASSFYVSSGNTIYF; cdr3_nt: TGTGCCAGCAGCTTTTACGTGAGCTCTGGAAACACCATATATTTT
clone_size: few; j_call: TRBJ1-2; d_call: .; v_call: TRBV7-2; cdr3_aa: CASSLKVLPGDGYTF; cdr3_nt: TGTGCCAGCAGCTTAAAGGTCCTGCCAGGCGATGGCTACACCTTC
clone_size: many; j_call: TRBJ2-3; d_call: .; v_call: TRBV7-2; cdr3_aa: CASSLIGSGDTQYF; cdr3_nt: TGTGCCAGCAGCTTGATTGGGTCCGGAGATACGCAGTATTTT
clone_size: many; j_call: TRBJ2-5; d_call: TRBD1; v_call: TRBV12-3/TRBV12-4; cdr3_aa: CASSLGQPQETQYF; cdr3_nt: TGTGCCAGCAGTTTGGGACAGCCACAAGAGACCCAGTACTTC
clone_size: few; j_call: TRBJ1-6; d_call: TRBD1; v_call: TRBV20-1; cdr3_aa: CSAYRGRDSPLHF; cdr3_nt: TGCAGTGCTTACAGGGGTCGGGATTCACCCCTCCACTTT
clone_size: few; j_call: TRBJ2-1; d_call: .; v_call: TRBV3-1; cdr3_aa: CASSQDRPFYNEQFF; cdr3_nt: TGTGCCAGCAGCCAAGACCGACCTTTCTACAATGAGCAGTTCTTC
clone_size: few; j_call: TRBJ2-5; d_call: TRBD2; v_call: TRBV11-2; cdr3_aa: CASSTLLGGSGRTTQETQYF; cdr3_nt: TGTGCCAGCAGCACCCTCTTAGGGGGTAGCGGGAGGACTACTCAAGAGACCCAGTACTTC
clone_size: .; j_call: TRBJ1-2; d_call: TRBD1; v_call: TRBV27; cdr3_aa: CASSWTGRPGGYTF; cdr3_nt: TGTGCCAGCTCATGGACAGGGAGGCCAGGCGGCTACACCTTC
clone_size: many; j_call: TRBJ2-3; d_call: .; v_call: TRBV12-3/TRBV12-4; cdr3_aa: CASSFGAVSTDTQYF; cdr3_nt: TGTGCCAGCAGTTTCGGTGCGGTAAGCACAGATACGCAGTATTTT
clone_size: .; j_call: TRBJ2-7; d_call: TRBD1; v_call: TRBV9; cdr3_aa: CASSAYGTGSYEQYF; cdr3_nt: TGTGCCAGCAGCGCCTACGGGACAGGATCCTACGAGCAGTACTTC
clone_size: few; j_call: TRBJ2-3; d_call: .; v_call: TRBV5-6; cdr3_aa: CASSQGRTDTQYF; cdr3_nt: TGTGCCAGCAGCCAGGGCCGCACAGATACGCAGTATTTT
clone_size: .; j_call: TRBJ2-7; d_call: TRBD1; v_call: TRBV7-2; cdr3_aa: CASSFDDRGLHEQYF; cdr3_nt: TGTGCCAGCAGCTTTGATGACAGGGGGCTCCACGAGCAGTACTTC
clone_size: few; j_call: TRBJ2-1; d_call: .; v_call: TRBV20-1; cdr3_aa: CSPPRGSPYNEQFF; cdr3_nt: TGCAGTCCCCCGAGGGGGAGTCCTTACAATGAGCAGTTCTTC
clone_size: few; j_call: TRBJ2-7; d_call: .; v_call: TRBV7-8; cdr3_aa: CASSLVQTFYYEQYF; cdr3_nt: TGTGCCAGCAGCTTAGTACAGACGTTTTACTACGAGCAGTACTTC
clone_size: few; j_call: TRBJ2-7; d_call: .; v_call: TRBV6-2/TRBV6-3; cdr3_aa: CASNFQRISYEQYF; cdr3_nt: TGTGCCAGCAACTTTCAAAGAATCTCCTACGAGCAGTACTTC
clone_size: .; j_call: TRBJ2-1; d_call: TRBD2; v_call: TRBV9; cdr3_aa: CASRDLREGPRNEQFF; cdr3_nt: TGTGCCAGCAGGGACCTGCGGGAGGGCCCCAGAAATGAGCAGTTCTTC
clone_size: few; j_call: TRBJ2-5; d_call: .; v_call: TRBV7-9; cdr3_aa: CASSSLLPQETQYF; cdr3_nt: TGTGCCAGCAGCTCCCTACTACCCCAAGAGACCCAGTACTTC
clone_size: .; j_call: TRBJ2-3; d_call: .; v_call: TRBV5-1; cdr3_aa: CASTSLGTTDTQYF; cdr3_nt: TGCGCCAGCACCTCTCTGGGTACCACAGATACGCAGTATTTT
clone_size: once; j_call: TRBJ1-1; d_call: TRBD1; v_call: TRBV28; cdr3_aa: CASSLGTGELNTEAFF; cdr3_nt: TGTGCCAGCAGTTTAGGCACAGGGGAACTGAACACTGAAGCTTTCTTT
clone_size: .; j_call: TRBJ1-3; d_call: .; v_call: TRBV7-2; cdr3_aa: CASSFRSGDTIYF; cdr3_nt: TGTGCCAGCAGCTTTAGGTCGGGGGACACCATATATTTT
clone_size: .; j_call: TRBJ2-5; d_call: .; v_call: TRBV7-7; cdr3_aa: CASSPQHGTFWGETQYF; cdr3_nt: TGTGCCAGCAGCCCTCAGCACGGGACTTTTTGGGGGGAGACCCAGTACTTC
clone_size: .; j_call: TRBJ2-2; d_call: TRBD1; v_call: TRBV27; cdr3_aa: CASSLWGQLTNTGELFF; cdr3_nt: TGTGCCAGCAGTTTATGGGGACAGCTAACGAACACCGGGGAGCTGTTTTTT
clone_size: few; j_call: TRBJ2-2; d_call: .; v_call: TRBV28; cdr3_aa: CASPANTGELFF; cdr3_nt: TGTGCCAGCCCGGCGAACACCGGGGAGCTGTTTTTT
clone_size: few; j_call: TRBJ2-1; d_call: TRBD2; v_call: TRBV18; cdr3_aa: CASSLTSAVIF; cdr3_nt: TGTGCCAGCTCACTTACTAGCGCTGTAATCTTC
clone_size: many; j_call: TRBJ2-1; d_call: .; v_call: TRBV12-3/TRBV12-4; cdr3_aa: CASSLVTHRYNEQFF; cdr3_nt: TGTGCCAGCAGTTTAGTGACCCACCGCTACAATGAGCAGTTCTTC
clone_size: once; j_call: TRBJ1-5; d_call: TRBD1; v_call: TRBV5-1; cdr3_aa: CASGDRGLGFSNQPQHF; cdr3_nt: TGCGCCAGCGGGGACAGGGGATTGGGGTTTAGCAATCAGCCCCAGCATTTT